Sequencing of this TCR beta chain was carried out in a study of T-cell memory formation after mild COVID-19. Each CDR3 protein is one row after TCRdb ran MiXCR on the 5' RACE reads. Of more than 300,000 distinct CDR3 sequences in the sample, roughly 15% were seen once. Trimming removed 0 bases at V and 4 bases at J, with 7 bases between. The CDR3 consists of 13 residues. Germline-derived CDR1 and CDR2 are SGHVS and FNYEAQ. Sequencing was done on a sample of PBMCs or a T cell subset sorted from them (not recorded which). The chain combines TRBV7-6 with TRBJ2-7; D is ambiguous. This TCR derives from a man aged 18 to 35 who had mild COVID-19 (a few samples of this study predate the infection). Cell type and time point are not known. This CDR3 is CASSLARGYEQYV. The CDR3, as DNA: TGTGCCAGCAGCTTAGCGCGCGGTTACGAGCAGTACGTC.